Each of the 20 T cell receptor beta chains below was sequenced from the same sample in a study of T cells in Graves' hyperthyroidism and ophthalmopathy. The TCR beta CDR3 regions underwent amplification using RNA transcripts as the source. The HTBI set primed first-round TCR CDR3 RT-PCR. TCRdb used MiXCR to reprocess the multiplex PCR reads, holding one entry per CDR3 protein. Seen here are approximately 620,000 distinct CDR3 sequences, roughly 15% observed once, and the top ten hold under 3.5%. The source material was blood. Receptors were obtained from a woman between 35 and 50 years old with Graves' ophthalmopathy.

This clonotype occurred many times. V and J are TRBV2 and TRBJ2-7; TRBD2 matches 7 bases. Germline CDR1 and CDR2: SNHLY and FYNNEI. With 4 bases clipped from V and 9 bases from J, the junction kept 12 bases outside the gene matches. This CDR3 has 14 residues. The CDR3 is CASSVSGGSKAQYF. Here the CDR3 DNA reads TGTGCCAGCAGTGTCTCTGGCGGGAGTAAGGCGCAGTACTTC.

This clonotype was seen a few times. V and J are TRBV9 and TRBJ2-1; TRBD2 might be the D (5 bases). The germline CDR1 and CDR2 sequences are SGDLS and YYNGEE. The CDR3 consists of 14 residues. The V end was cut by 4 bases, the J end by 5 bases, with 13 bases between. The CDR3 loop reads CASSPGVANNEQFF. Here the CDR3 DNA reads TGTGCCAGCAGCCCCGGAGTAGCGAACAATGAGCAGTTCTTC.

This clonotype was recorded a few times. The V and J genes are TRBV27 and TRBJ2-7; TRBD1 agrees at 7 bases. V was clipped by 0 bases and J by 7 bases; unmatched bases: 6. This CDR3 has 14 amino acids. From germline, CDR1 is MNHEY and CDR2 SMNVEV (reference sequence). CDR3: CASSLSETGIEQYF. In nucleotides, the CDR3 is TGTGCCAGCAGTTTATCGGAGACAGGGATTGAGCAGTACTTC.

The sample holds many counts of this clonotype. CDR3 sequence reads: CASSSRGSNDGGYTF. The CDR3 DNA follows: TGCGCCAGCAGCTCGCGCGGATCCAACGACGGAGGCTACACCTTC. This chain links TRBV5-1 with TRBJ1-2; D not resolved. Trimming stripped 3 bases from V and 8 bases from J, with 20 bases between. The CDR3 extends over 15 amino acids. The germline V gene has CDR1 SGHRS and CDR2 YFSETQ.

The rearrangement links TRBV7-6 to TRBJ1-4; D is ambiguous. This CDR3 is 15 amino acids long. Trimming left V 0 bases short and J 4 bases short, with 9 bases between. Germline V lookup: CDR1 SGHVS, CDR2 FNYEAQ. CDR3 region: CASSLANSNNEKLFF. In nucleotides, the CDR3 is TGTGCCAGCAGCTTAGCAAACAGCAATAATGAAAAACTGTTTTTT.

This clonotype was picked up a small number of times. The rearrangement links TRBV24-1 to TRBJ1-1, with D possibly matching TRBD1 (5 bases). Deletions cut 4 bases from V and 2 bases from J, with 16 bases between. CDR3 length: 16 amino acids. The germline V gene encodes CDR1 KGHDR and CDR2 SFDVKD. CDR3 nucleotide sequence: TGTGCCACCAGTGAAGGATCGACAGAGAAAAACACTGAAGCTTTCTTT. This translates into CATSEGSTEKNTEAFF.

The chain uses TRBV20-1 and TRBJ2-3; D is possibly TRBD2 (5 bases). CDR3 size: 13 residues. CDR1 is DFQATT and CDR2 is SNEGSKA in the germline V gene (reference sequence). V was pared by 5 bases and J by 6 bases, with 15 bases between. In nucleotides, the CDR3 is TGCAGTGCTGATACTAGTATCTCCGATACGCAGTATTTT. Its protein product is CSADTSISDTQYF.

The V and J genes are TRBV12-3 or TRBV12-4 and TRBJ1-1, with no clear D. The CDR3 loop spans 12 amino acids. Between the trimmed V and J ends, which lost 1 base and 8 bases, there was a span of 8 bases. The chain's CDR3 is CASSLVRSEAFF. CDR3 sequence (DNA): TGTGCCAGCAGTTTAGTCCGTAGCGAAGCTTTCTTT.

This clonotype was recorded many times. The CDR3 loop is CASSPTGTGGGEQFF. CDR3 coding DNA: TGTGCCAGCAGCCCGACCGGGACAGGGGGAGGTGAGCAGTTCTTC. The chain combines TRBV7-9 with TRBJ2-1; 11 bases are shared with TRBD1. Germline lookup yields CDR1 SEHNR and CDR2 FQNEAQ (reference sequence). The CDR3 contains 15 residues. V was pared by 5 bases and J by 9 bases, with 9 bases of the junction left unmatched. Combining the CDR3 with reference TRBV7-9 and TRBJ2-1 gives the whole variable domain DTGVSQNPRHKITKRGQNVTFRCDPISEHNRLYWYRQTLGQGPEFLTYFQNEAQLEKSRLLSDRFSAERPKGSFSTLEIQRTEQGDSAMYLCASSPTGTGGGEQFFGPGTRLTVL.

The chain joins TRBV5-4 to TRBJ1-1, with 8 bases fitting TRBD1. This CDR3 has 13 amino acids. Germline lookup yields CDR1 SGHNT and CDR2 YYREEE (reference sequence). The trim removed 4 bases at V and 7 bases at J, leaving 6 bases unmatched. The CDR3 here is CASSLRTGFEAFF. CDR3 bases: TGTGCCAGCAGCCTAAGGACAGGGTTTGAAGCTTTCTTT.

This clonotype was detected only a few times. J is TRBJ1-4 and V is TRBV14; D is unresolved. Germline values: CDR1 SGHDN, CDR2 FVKESK. The CDR3 has 15 amino acids. Between the trimmed V and J ends, which lost 1 base and 0 bases, there was a span of 6 bases. The CDR3 DNA follows: TGTGCCAGCAGCCAAGGATGGACAACTAATGAAAAACTGTTTTTT. Its protein product is CASSQGWTTNEKLFF.

The chain has TRBV29-1 and TRBJ1-4; 10 bases are a match to TRBD1. J was trimmed by 7 bases and V by 7 bases; bases with no gene match: 9. The V gene's germline CDR1 is SQVTM and CDR2 ANQGSEA. This CDR3 has 14 amino acids. The CDR3 region is CSAEPGQGPEKLFF. CDR3 sequence (DNA): TGCAGCGCCGAACCGGGACAGGGGCCTGAAAAACTGTTTTTT.

This clonotype was found many times. The chain recombines TRBV12-3 or TRBV12-4 with TRBJ2-5; D perhaps matches TRBD1 (6 bases). The CDR3 contains 14 residues. V dropped 3 bases and J dropped 3 bases, with 11 bases sitting between them. CDR3 protein: CASSLWDMEETQYF. DNA of the CDR3: TGTGCCAGCAGTTTGTGGGACATGGAAGAGACCCAGTACTTC.

This clonotype was seen only a few times. This chain joins TRBV30 and TRBJ1-2; D unclear. This CDR3 is built from 13 residues. Germline-derived CDR1 and CDR2 are GTSNPN and SVGIG (reference sequence). The V end lost 8 bases, the J end lost 4 bases, and 17 bases lay between the germline ends. CDR3 DNA: TGTGCCAGTAGCCCCACCTTGGGCTATGGCTACACCTTC. Translated: CASSPTLGYGYTF.

This chain joins TRBV29-1 and TRBJ1-2; a weak D match, TRBD1 (6 bases). V lost 5 bases, J lost 6 bases, and 16 bases lay in between. There are 13 residues in the CDR3. CDR1 and CDR2 (germline): SQVTM, ANQGSEA. The CDR3: CSVSITGNNGYTF. The DNA for the CDR3 is TGCAGCGTTTCTATAACAGGGAACAATGGCTACACCTTC.

J is TRBJ2-7 and V is TRBV28; the D gene is possibly TRBD1 (5 bases). The CDR3 has 13 amino acids. V lost 8 bases and J 2 bases, leaving 13 bases between the germline ends. Per germline, CDR1 MDHEN and CDR2 SYDVKM. The CDR3 loop is CASSQGRTYEQYF. The CDR3 DNA is TGTGCCAGCTCCCAGGGAAGAACCTACGAGCAGTACTTC.

The rearrangement links TRBV10-2 to TRBJ1-6; weak D call: TRBD1 (5 bases). Trimming took off 6 bases at V and 7 bases at J, with 10 bases between the two ends. The V gene's germline CDR1 is WSHSY and CDR2 SAAADI. The CDR3 runs 13 residues. The CDR3 reads CASRGTVNSPLHF. DNA for the CDR3: TGCGCCAGCAGAGGGACGGTGAATTCACCCCTCCACTTT.

This clonotype appeared many times. J is TRBJ1-1 and V is TRBV2; no clear D gene. This CDR3 has 15 amino acids. Per the germline V gene, CDR1 is SNHLY and CDR2 is FYNNEI. Deletions cut 1 base from V and 0 bases from J, with 9 bases between. CDR3 DNA sequence: TGTGCCAGCAGTGAAGTCGGCCGACTGAACACTGAAGCTTTCTTT. It codes for CASSEVGRLNTEAFF.

This clonotype was recorded at least ten times. The rearrangement joins TRBV7-3 to TRBJ1-1; the D is unclear. Germline V gene lookup returns CDR1 SGHTA and CDR2 FQGTGA. CDR3 length: 12 residues. Trimming removed 5 bases from V and 7 bases from J, with 11 bases in between. CDR3 bases: TGTGCCAGCAGCCCTCCGACGGTTGAAGCTTTCTTT. It translates to CASSPPTVEAFF.

The chain uses TRBV20-1 and TRBJ2-7; TRBD2 matches at 7 bases. This CDR3 region has 13 residues. The germline V gene has CDR1 DFQATT and CDR2 SNEGSKA (reference sequence). With 2 bases clipped from V and 4 bases from J, the junction kept 5 bases outside the gene matches. The CDR3 coding sequence is TGCAGTGCTAGAAAAGCGGGGTTTTACGAGCAGTACTTC. Amino acids: CSARKAGFYEQYF.